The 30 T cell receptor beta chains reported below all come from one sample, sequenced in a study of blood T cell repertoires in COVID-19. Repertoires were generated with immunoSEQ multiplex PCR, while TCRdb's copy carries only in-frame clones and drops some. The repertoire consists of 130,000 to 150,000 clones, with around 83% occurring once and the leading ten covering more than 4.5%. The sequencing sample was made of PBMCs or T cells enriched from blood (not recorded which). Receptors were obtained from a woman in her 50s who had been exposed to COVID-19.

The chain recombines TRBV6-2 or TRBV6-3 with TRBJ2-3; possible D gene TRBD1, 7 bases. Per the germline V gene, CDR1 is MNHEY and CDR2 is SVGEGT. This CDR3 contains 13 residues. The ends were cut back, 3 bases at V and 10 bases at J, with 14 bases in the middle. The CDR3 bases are TGTGCCAGCAGTTATGGGGGGCAGGGGGCGCAGTATTTT. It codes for CASSYGGQGAQYF.

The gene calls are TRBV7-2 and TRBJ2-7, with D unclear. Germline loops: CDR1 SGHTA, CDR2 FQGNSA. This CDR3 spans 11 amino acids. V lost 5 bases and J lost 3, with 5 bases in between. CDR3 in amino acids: CASSNGYEQYF. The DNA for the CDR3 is TGTGCCAGCAGCAACGGCTACGAGCAGTACTTC.

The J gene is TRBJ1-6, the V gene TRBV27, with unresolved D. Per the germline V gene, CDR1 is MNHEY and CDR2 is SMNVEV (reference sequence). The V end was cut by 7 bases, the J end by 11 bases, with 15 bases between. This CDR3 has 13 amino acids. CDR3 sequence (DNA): TGTGCCAGCAAACAACTAGGGAAGACACCCCTCCACTTT. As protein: CASKQLGKTPLHF.

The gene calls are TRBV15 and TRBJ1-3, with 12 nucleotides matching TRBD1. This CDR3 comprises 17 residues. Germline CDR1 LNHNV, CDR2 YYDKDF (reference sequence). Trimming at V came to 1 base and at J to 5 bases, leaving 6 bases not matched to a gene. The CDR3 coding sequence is TGTGCCACCAGCAGAGGAGTTGGGACAGGGGGCCGAAACACCATATATTTT. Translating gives CATSRGVGTGGRNTIYF.

CDR3 DNA sequence: TGTGCCAGCAGCCACAGGAGTGGCAGCTATGGCTACACCTTC. It yields the protein CASSHRSGSYGYTF. This chain joins TRBV7-9 and TRBJ1-2; a weak D match, TRBD1 (5 bases). The germline gives CDR1 SEHNR, CDR2 FQNEAQ (reference sequence). The V end lost 5 bases, the J end lost 4 bases, and 14 bases lay between the germline ends. This CDR3 has 14 amino acids.

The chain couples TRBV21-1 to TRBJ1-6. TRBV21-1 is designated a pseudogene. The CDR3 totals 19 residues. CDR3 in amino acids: CASSNVFRGGGTNNSPLHF. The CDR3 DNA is TGTGCCAGCAGCAACGTATTTCGGGGGGGAGGCACCAATAATTCACCCCTCCACTTT.

The CDR3 is CASSDSGNNQPQHF. CDR3 DNA sequence: TGTGCCAGCAGTGATTCGGGGAACAATCAGCCCCAGCATTTT. The V gene is TRBV2, the J gene TRBJ1-5; D ambiguous. Germline CDR1 SNHLY, CDR2 FYNNEI. V was shortened by 3 bases and J by 3 bases, with 9 bases between the two germline ends. The CDR3 has 14 amino acids.

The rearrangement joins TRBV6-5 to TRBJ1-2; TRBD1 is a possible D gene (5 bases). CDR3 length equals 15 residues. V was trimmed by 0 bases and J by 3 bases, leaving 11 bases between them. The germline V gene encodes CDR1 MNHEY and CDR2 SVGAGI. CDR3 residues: CASSYSRDSYYGYTF. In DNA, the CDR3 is TGTGCCAGCAGTTACTCCCGTGACAGTTACTATGGCTACACCTTC.

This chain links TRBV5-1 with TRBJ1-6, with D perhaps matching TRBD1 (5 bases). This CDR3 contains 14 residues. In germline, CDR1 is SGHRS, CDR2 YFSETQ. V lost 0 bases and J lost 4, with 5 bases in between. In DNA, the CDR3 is TGCGCCAGCAGCTTGGCAGGGTATAATTCACCCCTCCACTTT. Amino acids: CASSLAGYNSPLHF.

The CDR3 is CASSQGGPEAFF. The CDR3 DNA reads TGTGCCAGCAGCCAGGGGGGACCTGAAGCTTTCTTT. The chain links TRBV5-6 to TRBJ1-1; 7 positions agree with TRBD1. Trimming cost V 4 bases and J 6 bases; bases outside gene matches: 3. Germline V gene lookup returns CDR1 SGHDT and CDR2 YYEEEE. This CDR3 spans 12 amino acids.

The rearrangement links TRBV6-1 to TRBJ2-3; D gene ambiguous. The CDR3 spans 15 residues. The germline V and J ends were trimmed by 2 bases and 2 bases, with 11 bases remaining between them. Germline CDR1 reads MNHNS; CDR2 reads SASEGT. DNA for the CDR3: TGTGCCAGCAGTGAAAGTCTCTATTTCACAGATACGCAGTATTTT. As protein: CASSESLYFTDTQYF.

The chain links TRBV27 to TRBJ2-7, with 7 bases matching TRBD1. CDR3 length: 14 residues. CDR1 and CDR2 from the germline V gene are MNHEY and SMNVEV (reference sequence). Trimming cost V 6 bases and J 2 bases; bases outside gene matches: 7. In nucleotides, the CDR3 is TGTGCCAGCAGGACAGGGTTCGGAACCTACGAGCAGTACTTC. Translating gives CASRTGFGTYEQYF.

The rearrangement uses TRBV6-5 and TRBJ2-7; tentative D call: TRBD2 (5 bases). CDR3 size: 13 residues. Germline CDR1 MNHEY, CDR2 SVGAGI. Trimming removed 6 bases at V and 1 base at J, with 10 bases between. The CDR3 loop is CASRRAESYEQYF. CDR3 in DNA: TGTGCCAGCAGGAGGGCAGAATCCTACGAGCAGTACTTC.

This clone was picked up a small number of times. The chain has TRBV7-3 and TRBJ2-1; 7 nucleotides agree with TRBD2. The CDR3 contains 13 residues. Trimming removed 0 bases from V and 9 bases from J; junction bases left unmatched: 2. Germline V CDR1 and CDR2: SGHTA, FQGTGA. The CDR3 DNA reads TGTGCCAGCAGCTTAACGACTAGCAGTGAGCAGTTCTTC. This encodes CASSLTTSSEQFF.

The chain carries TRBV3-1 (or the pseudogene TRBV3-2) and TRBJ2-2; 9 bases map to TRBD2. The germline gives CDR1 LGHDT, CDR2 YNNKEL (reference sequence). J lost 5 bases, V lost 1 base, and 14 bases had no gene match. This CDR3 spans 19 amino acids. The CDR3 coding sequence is TGTGCCAGCAGCCAAGTGAATCTAGCGGGGCCCCTCGGGACCGGGGAGCTGTTTTTT. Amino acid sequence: CASSQVNLAGPLGTGELFF.

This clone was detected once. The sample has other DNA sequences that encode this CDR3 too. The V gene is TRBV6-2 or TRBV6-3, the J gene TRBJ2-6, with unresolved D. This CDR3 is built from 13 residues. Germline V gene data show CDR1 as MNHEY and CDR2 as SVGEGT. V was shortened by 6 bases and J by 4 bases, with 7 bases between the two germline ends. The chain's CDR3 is CASSLQGANVLTF. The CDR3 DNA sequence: TGTGCCAGCAGCCTACAGGGGGCCAACGTCCTGACTTTC.

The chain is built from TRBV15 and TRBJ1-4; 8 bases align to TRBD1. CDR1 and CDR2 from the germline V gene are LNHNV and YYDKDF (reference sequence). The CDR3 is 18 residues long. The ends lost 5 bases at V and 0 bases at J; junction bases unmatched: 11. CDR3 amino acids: CATSHPTRGQATNEKLFF. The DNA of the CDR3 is TGTGCCACCAGCCATCCGACCAGGGGACAGGCAACTAATGAAAAACTGTTTTTT.

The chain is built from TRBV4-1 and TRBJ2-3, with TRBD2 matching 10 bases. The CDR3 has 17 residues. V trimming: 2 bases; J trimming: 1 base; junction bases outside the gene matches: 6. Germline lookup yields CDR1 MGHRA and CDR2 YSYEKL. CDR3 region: CASSQYSLAGGTDTQYF. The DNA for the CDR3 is TGCGCCAGCAGCCAATACAGTCTAGCGGGAGGCACAGATACGCAGTATTTT.

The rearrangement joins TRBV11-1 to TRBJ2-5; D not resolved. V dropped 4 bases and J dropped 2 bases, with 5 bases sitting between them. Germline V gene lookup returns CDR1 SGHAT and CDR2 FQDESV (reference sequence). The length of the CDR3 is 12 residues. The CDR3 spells CASSSVQETQYF. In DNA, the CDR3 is TGTGCCAGCAGCTCAGTACAAGAGACCCAGTACTTC.

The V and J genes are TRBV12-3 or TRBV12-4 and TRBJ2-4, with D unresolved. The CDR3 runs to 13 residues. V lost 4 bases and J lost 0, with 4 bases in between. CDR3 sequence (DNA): TGTGCCAGCAGTTCCCTAGCCAAAAACATTCAGTACTTC. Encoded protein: CASSSLAKNIQYF.

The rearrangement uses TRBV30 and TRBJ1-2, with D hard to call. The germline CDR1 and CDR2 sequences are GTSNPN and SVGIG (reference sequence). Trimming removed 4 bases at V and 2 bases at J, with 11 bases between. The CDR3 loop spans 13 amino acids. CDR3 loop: CAWNTPPNYGYTF. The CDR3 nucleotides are TGTGCCTGGAATACTCCGCCCAACTATGGCTACACCTTC.

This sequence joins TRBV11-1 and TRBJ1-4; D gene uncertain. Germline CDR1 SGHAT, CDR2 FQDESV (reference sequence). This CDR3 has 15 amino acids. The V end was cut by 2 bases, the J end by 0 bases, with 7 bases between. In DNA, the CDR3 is TGTGCCAGCAGCTTAAGCGACTCAACTAATGAAAAACTGTTTTTT. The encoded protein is CASSLSDSTNEKLFF.

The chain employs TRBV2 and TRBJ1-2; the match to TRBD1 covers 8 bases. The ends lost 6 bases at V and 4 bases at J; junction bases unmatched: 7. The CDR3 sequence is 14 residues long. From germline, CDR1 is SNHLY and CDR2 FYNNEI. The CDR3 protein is CASSWDRQSYGYTF. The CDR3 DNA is TGTGCCAGCAGCTGGGACAGGCAATCCTATGGCTACACCTTC. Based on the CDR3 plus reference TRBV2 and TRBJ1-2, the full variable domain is EPEVTQTPSHQVTQMGQEVILRCVPISNHLYFYWYRQILGQKVEFLVSFYNNEISEKSEIFDDQFSVERPDGSNFTLKIRSTKLEDSAMYFCASSWDRQSYGYTFGSGTRLTVV.

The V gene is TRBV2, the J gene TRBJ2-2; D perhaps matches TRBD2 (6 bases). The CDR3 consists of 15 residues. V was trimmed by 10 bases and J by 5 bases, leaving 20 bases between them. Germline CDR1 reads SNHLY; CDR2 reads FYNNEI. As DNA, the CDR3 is TGTGCCAAATCGGGTCGGGGAGGTGGGACCGGGGAGCTGTTTTTT. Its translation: CAKSGRGGGTGELFF.

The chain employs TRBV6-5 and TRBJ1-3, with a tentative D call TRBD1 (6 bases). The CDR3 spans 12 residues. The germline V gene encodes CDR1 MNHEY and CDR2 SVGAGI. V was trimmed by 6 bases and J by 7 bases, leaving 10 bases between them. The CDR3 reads CASRQGPNTIYF. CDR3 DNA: TGTGCCAGCAGACAGGGCCCGAACACCATATATTTT.

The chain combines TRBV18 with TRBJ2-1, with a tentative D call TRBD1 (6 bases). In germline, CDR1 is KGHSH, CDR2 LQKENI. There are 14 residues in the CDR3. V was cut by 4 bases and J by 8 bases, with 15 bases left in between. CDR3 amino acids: CASSLDFKGDEQFF. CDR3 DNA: TGTGCCAGCTCACTCGATTTCAAGGGGGATGAGCAGTTCTTC.

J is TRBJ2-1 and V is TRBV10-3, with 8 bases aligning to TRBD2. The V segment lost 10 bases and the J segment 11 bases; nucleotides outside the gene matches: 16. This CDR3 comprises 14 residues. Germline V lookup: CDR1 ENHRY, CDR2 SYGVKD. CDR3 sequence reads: CATTGTRQGGQQFF. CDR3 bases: TGTGCCACCACAGGGACTAGGCAAGGGGGGCAGCAGTTCTTC.

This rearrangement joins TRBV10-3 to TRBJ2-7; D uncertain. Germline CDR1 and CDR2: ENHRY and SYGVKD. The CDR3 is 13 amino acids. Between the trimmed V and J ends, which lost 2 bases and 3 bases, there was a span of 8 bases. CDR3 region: CAISETEHYEQYF. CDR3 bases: TGTGCCATCAGTGAGACCGAACACTACGAGCAGTACTTC.

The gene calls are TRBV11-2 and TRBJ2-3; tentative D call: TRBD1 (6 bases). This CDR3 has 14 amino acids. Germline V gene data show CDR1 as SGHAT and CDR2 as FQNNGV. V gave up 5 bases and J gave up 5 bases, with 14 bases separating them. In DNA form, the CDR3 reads TGTGCCAGCAGCCGACCGGTAGGGGGAGATACGCAGTATTTT. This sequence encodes CASSRPVGGDTQYF.

The CDR3 sequence: CASSPGTGVYTF. The CDR3 bases are TGCGCCAGCAGCCCCGGGACAGGGGTCTACACCTTC. The chain recombines TRBV5-1 with TRBJ1-2, with 10 bases identical to TRBD1. Trimming cost V 4 bases and J 10 bases; bases outside gene matches: 4. The germline gives CDR1 SGHRS, CDR2 YFSETQ. CDR3 size: 12 residues. The full variable domain, with the rest looked up from reference TRBV5-1 and TRBJ1-2, is KAGVTQTPRYLIKTRGQQVTLSCSPISGHRSVSWYQQTPGQGLQFLFEYFSETQRNKGNFPGRFSGRQFSNSRSEMNVSTLELGDSALYLCASSPGTGVYTFGSGTRLTVV.